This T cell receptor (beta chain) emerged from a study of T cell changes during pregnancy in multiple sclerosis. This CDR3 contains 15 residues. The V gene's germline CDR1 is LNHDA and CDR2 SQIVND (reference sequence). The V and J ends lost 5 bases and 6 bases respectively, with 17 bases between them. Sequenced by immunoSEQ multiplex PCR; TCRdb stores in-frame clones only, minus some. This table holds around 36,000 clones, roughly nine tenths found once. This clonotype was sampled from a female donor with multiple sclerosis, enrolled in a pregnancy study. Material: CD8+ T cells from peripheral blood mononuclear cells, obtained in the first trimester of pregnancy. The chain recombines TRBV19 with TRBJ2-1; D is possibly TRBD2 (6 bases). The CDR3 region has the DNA TGTGCCAGTAGTGGCCCGGGGGTTGGAGTCAATGAGCAGTTCTTC. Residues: CASSGPGVGVNEQFF.